This T cell receptor (beta chain) was identified in a study of shared clonotypes between healthy human individuals. Background on the study: CD4 naive and CD4 memory each took three plates per donor, while CD8 naive took two and CD8 memory one. Whole-study results and caveats: Unshared clonotypes carried lower generation probabilities than those common to all four donors. A generally larger estimated richness was seen in naive subsets than in memory subsets.

In the case of this clone: What it binds is unknown.

The CDR3 runs to 14 residues. Losses at the gene ends were 5 bases for V and 0 bases for J; bases not matched to a gene: 4. Germline V gene data show CDR1 as LNHDA and CDR2 as SQIVND (reference sequence). An even split of each subset's genomic DNA across several immunoSEQ plates was performed. Measured with immunoSEQ multiplex PCR; TCRdb has only the in-frame clones, and not every one. The sample consists of approximately 1.4 million clones, 95% to 99% of them appearing once. The clonotype comes from a man younger than 40 in good health. Sequenced: naive CD4+ T cells sorted from blood. Subset indicated: CD45RA+ positively selected. V is TRBV19 and J is TRBJ2-7; 7 positions agree with TRBD1. CDR3 residues: CASSARDSSYEQYF. The CDR3 DNA is TGTGCCAGTAGTGCCCGGGACAGCTCCTACGAGCAGTACTTC.